A selection of T cell receptor beta chains follows, all from one sample in a study of response to subunit inactivated influenza vaccine. TCRdb used MiXCR to reprocess the RT-PCR reads, holding one entry per CDR3 protein. The data show fewer than 700,000 distinct CDR3 sequences, with 10% to 15% seen just once and around 12% held by the top ten. The starting material was PBMCs from blood, obtained 35 to 45 days after vaccination. These receptors originate from a man in his fifties who received an inactivated influenza vaccine. Each CDR3 is given without its conserved first and last residue. The order of the fields is V gene, CDR3 protein.

>TRBV10-3
AISETIYGHRQYGYT
>TRBV6-5
ASRTASGEQY
>TRBV6-2/TRBV6-3
ASSYGSGAPYEQY
>TRBV5-1
ASSLEGAPENYGYT
>TRBV4-3
ASSVVDGFNEQF
>TRBV27
ASSFSTGGDEQY
>TRBV15
ATSDGLAGGRDTQY
>TRBV12-3/TRBV12-4
ASSTGTDTQY
>TRBV5-1
ASSLVSLGQNYGYT
>TRBV7-2
ASRGAGAHNEQF
>TRBV20-1
SANGAAYGYT
>TRBV6-2/TRBV6-3
ASSYPRRREGEAF
>TRBV29-1
SVEEHSAGDEQY
>TRBV12-3/TRBV12-4
ASSLALTGNTEAF
>TRBV14
ASSQGGATSGIGAINEQF
>TRBV7-9
ASSTQSGRAYNEQF
>TRBV11-2
ASSLEGGLAGITDTQY
>TRBV9
ASRETGSGTQY
>TRBV6-5
ASSYTGTSGTDTQY
>TRBV7-2
ASRLQGAQRELF
>TRBV4-1
ASSQDSLTGELF
>TRBV13
ASSSTGRDRGD
>TRBV28
ASSFWTGKGGELF
>TRBV4-2
ASSQGGFRVAKNIQY
>TRBV10-2
ASSERDRGLHEQY
>TRBV6-1
ASFRSTGGGYT
>TRBV6-2/TRBV6-3
ASSYPRPPEQY
>TRBV20-1
SAEDGSRTDTQY
>TRBV6-1
ASSRTGGGSLQF
>TRBV12-3/TRBV12-4
ASRKDRIVGEAF
>TRBV5-1
ASSLAAGSTDTQY
>TRBV20-1
SARVGRNNEQF
>TRBV29-1
SVEVRHLNTGELF